This T cell receptor beta chain was found in a study of cytomegalovirus exposure and HLA in healthy donors. General study points: As immune exposure information, only CMV serostatus was available. One variant, a missense change in DCLRE1C, was linked in a later analysis to TCR beta V- and J-gene trimming.

V lost 5 bases to trimming and J lost 3 bases, with 14 bases between them. The germline gives CDR1 SGHAT, CDR2 FQNNGV. CDR3 length: 15 amino acids. This clone was seen a single time. Its antigen is unidentified. With 60 Vbeta and 13 Jbeta primers, the PCR was carried out. Sequencing was performed with immunoSEQ multiplex PCR; in TCRdb, only in-frame clones are kept and a portion is missing. The data contain a few hundred thousand clones, approximately 79% of them singletons. The chain employs TRBV11-2 and TRBJ2-1; D is tentatively TRBD1 or TRBD2 (6 bases each). This receptor was taken from a girl aged 2 to 10 in good health and CMV-seronegative. Sequenced input: PBMCs. CDR3 in amino acids: CASSIGGPGYNEQFF. CDR3 in DNA: TGTGCCAGCAGCATAGGGGGGCCTGGCTACAATGAGCAGTTCTTC.